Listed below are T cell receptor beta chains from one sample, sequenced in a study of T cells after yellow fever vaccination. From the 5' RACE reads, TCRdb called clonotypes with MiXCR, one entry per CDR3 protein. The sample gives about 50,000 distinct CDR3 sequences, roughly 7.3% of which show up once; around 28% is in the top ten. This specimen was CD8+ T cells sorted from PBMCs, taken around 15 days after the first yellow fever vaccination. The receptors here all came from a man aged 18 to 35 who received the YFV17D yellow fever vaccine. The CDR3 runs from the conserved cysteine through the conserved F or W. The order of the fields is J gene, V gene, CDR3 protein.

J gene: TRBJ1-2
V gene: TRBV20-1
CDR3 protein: CSAYRGSGYTF

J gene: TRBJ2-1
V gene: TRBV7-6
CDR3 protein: CASSLGLGTSMYNEQFF

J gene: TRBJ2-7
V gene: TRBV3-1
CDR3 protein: CASSLTAAGTGYEQYF

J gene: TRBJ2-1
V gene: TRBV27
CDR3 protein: CASSLAGGLNEQFF

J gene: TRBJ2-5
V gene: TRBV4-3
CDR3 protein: CASSQVAGRPQETQYF

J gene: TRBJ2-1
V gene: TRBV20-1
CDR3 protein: CSAPRENEQFF

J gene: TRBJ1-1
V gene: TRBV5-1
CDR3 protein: CASSLVVNTEAFF

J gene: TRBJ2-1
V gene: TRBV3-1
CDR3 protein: CASSQERGGLYNEQFF

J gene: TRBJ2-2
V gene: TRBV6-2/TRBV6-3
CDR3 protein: CASSYRIYRDRLFANTGELFF

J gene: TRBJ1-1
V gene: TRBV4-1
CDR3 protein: CASSQDRITEAFF

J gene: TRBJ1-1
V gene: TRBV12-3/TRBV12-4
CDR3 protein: CASSLAGWGTEAFF

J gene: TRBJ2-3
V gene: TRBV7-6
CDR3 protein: CASRLTSGGDGTQYF

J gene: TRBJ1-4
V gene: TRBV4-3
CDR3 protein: CASSQDYRKLFF

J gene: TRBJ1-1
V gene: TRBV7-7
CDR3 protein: CASSLQGLNTEAFF

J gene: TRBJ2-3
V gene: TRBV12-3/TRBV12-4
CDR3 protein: CASSQSTGHIDTQYF

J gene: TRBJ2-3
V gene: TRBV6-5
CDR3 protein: CASSQIVGGSGTDTQYF

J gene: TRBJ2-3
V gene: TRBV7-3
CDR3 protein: CASSLLSGALQYF

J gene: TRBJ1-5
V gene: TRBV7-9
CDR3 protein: CASSFAVPGGVNQPQHF

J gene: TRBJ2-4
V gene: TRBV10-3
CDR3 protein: CAISESVQINIQYF

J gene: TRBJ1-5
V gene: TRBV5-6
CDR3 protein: CASSLAGTTNQPQHF

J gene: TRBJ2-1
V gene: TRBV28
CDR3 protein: CATARLAGGYLSYNEQFF

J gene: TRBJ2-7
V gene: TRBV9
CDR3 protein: CASSSGTGIYEQYF

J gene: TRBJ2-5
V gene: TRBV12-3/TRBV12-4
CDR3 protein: CASISDSISQETQYF

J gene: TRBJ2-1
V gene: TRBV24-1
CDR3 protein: CATSEEGRVNEQFF

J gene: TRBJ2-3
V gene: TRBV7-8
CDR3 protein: CASSLLGLAGDTDTQYF

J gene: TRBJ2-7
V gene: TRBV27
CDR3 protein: CASSSILATYEQYF